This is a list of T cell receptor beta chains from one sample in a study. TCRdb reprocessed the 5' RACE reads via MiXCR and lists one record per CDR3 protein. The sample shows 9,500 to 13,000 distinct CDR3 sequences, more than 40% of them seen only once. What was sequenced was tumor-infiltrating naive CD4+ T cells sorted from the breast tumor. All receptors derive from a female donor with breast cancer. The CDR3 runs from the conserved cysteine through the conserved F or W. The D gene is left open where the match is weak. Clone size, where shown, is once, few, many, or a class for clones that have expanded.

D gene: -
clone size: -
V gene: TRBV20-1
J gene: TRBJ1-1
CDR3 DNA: TGCAGTGCTAGAGAGGACATCACCACTGAAGCTTTCTTT
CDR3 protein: CSAREDITTEAFF

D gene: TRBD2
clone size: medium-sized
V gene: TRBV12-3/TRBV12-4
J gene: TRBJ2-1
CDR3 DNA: TGTGCCAGCAGGACTAGCGCATACAATGAGCAGTTCTTC
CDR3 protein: CASRTSAYNEQFF

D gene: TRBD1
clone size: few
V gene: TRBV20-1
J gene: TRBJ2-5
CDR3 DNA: TGCAGTGCCACGGGACAGGGGGCTTCCAACCAAGAGACCCAGTACTTC
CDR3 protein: CSATGQGASNQETQYF

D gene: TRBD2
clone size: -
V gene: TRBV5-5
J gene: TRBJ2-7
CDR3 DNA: TGTGCCAGCAGCTTGGTAATTGGGGCGGGAGGACCCTACGAGCAGTACTTC
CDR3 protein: CASSLVIGAGGPYEQYF

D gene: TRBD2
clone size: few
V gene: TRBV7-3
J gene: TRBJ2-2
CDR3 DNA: TGTGCCAGCAGCTTATCGGGACTAGCGGGAGCTAGGTGGGAGCTGTTTTTT
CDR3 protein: CASSLSGLAGARWELFF

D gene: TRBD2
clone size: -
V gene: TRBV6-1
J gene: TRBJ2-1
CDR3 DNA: TGTGCCAGCAGTGAAGCAGATAGCGGGGGAAATGAGCAGTTCTTC
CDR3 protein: CASSEADSGGNEQFF

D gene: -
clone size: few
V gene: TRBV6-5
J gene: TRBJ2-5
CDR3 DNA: TGTGCCAGCAGCCCGGCGGACAGTCTTAGGGAGACCCAGTACTTC
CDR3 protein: CASSPADSLRETQYF

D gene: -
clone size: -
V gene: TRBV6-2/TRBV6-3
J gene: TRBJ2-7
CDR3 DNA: TGTGCCAGCAGTTATCCCCGTTTTTCGGGGGTCTACGAGCAGTACTTC
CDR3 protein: CASSYPRFSGVYEQYF

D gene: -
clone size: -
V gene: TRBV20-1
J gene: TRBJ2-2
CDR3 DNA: TGCAGTGCTAGGAAAAGAAGGGAAACCGGGGAGCTGTTTTTT
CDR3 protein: CSARKRRETGELFF

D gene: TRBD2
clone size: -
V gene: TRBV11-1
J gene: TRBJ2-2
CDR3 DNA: TGTGCCAGCAGCTTAAGGCGGGAGTCCGGGGAGCTGTTTTTT
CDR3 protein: CASSLRRESGELFF

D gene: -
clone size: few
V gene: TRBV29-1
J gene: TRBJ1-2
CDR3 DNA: TGCAGCGTTGACGGGACGGGGGGCTACACCTTC
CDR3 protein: CSVDGTGGYTF

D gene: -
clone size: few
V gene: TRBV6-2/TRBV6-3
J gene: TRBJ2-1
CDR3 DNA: TGTGCCAGCAGTTACAGCACAATTTTCAATGAGCAGTTCTTC
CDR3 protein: CASSYSTIFNEQFF

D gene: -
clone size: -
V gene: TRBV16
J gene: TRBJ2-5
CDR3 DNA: TGTGCCAGCAGCCCACGGGCGGACCAAGAGACCCAGTACTTC
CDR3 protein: CASSPRADQETQYF

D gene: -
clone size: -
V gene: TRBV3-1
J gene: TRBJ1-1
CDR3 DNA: TGTGCCAGCAGCCAAGGCGCAATGAACACTGAAGCTTTCTTT
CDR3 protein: CASSQGAMNTEAFF

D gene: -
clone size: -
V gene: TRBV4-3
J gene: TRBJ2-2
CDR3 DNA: TGCGCCAGCAGCCCAGGCGGCCGGAACATCGGGGAGCTGTTTTTT
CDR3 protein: CASSPGGRNIGELFF

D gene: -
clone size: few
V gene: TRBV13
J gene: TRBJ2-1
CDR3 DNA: TGTGCCAGCAAAAGGCGCCTCGACCCGGAGCAGTTCTTC
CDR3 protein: CASKRRLDPEQFF

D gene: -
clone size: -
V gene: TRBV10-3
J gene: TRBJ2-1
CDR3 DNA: TGTGCCATCAGTGAGAACAATGAGCAGTTCTTC
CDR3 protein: CAISENNEQFF

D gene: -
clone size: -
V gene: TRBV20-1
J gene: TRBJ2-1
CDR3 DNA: TGCAGTGCTAGTTATCCGGGAGTTTATAATGAGCAGTTCTTC
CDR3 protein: CSASYPGVYNEQFF

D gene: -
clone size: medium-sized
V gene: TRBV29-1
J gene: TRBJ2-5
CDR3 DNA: TGCAGCGCGGGACAACAAGAGACCCAGTACTTC
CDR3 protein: CSAGQQETQYF

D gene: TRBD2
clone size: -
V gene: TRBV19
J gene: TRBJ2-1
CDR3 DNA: TGTGCCAGTAGTTCCGGGACTAGGAGGAATGAGCAGTTCTTC
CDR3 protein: CASSSGTRRNEQFF

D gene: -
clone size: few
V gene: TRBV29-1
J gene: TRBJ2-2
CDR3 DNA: TGCAGCGGCAGGTCTGGAGAGGAGGAGCTGTTTTTT
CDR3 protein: CSGRSGEEELFF

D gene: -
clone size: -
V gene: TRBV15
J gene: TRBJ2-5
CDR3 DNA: TGTGCCACCAGTCTAGCAGATGAGACCCAGTACTTC
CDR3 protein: CATSLADETQYF

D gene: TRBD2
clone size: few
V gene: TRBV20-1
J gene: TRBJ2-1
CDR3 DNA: TGCAGTGCTAGGGAACTAGCGGGACGACCCTACAATGAGCAGTTCTTC
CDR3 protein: CSARELAGRPYNEQFF

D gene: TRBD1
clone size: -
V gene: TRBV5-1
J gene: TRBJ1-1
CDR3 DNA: TGCGCCAGCAGCCATCGATCCGGACAGGGCCCGAACACTGAAGCTTTCTTT
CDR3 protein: CASSHRSGQGPNTEAFF

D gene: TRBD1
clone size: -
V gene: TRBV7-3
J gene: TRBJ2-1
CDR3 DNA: TGTGCCAGCAGCCCGTATGGACAGGGGGCGGCTCGAAACAGGTACAATGAGCAGTTCTTC
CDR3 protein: CASSPYGQGAARNRYNEQFF

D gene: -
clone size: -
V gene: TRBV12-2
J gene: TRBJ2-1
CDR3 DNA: TGTGCAAGTCGCTTCAAACACAGGGGTAATGAGCAGTTCTTC
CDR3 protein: CASRFKHRGNEQFF

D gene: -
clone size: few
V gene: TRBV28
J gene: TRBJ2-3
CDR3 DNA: TGTGCCACTGGGGGGCCGGGCACAGATACGCAGTATTTT
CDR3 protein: CATGGPGTDTQYF

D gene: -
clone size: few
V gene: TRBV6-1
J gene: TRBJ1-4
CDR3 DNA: TGTGCCAGCACAAAACAACGAGCCACTAATGAAAAACTGTTTTTT
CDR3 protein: CASTKQRATNEKLFF

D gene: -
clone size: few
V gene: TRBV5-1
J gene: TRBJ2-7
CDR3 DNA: TGCGCCAGCAGCGACAACTACGAGCAGTACTTC
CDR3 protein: CASSDNYEQYF

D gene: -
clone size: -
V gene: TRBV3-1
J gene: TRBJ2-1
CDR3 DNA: TGTGCCAGCAGCCAAGATAGGGGGAGAAACAATGAGCAGTTCTTC
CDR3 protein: CASSQDRGRNNEQFF

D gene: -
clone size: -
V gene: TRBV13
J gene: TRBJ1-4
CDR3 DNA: TGTGCCAGCAGCGCACCGGGAGAAAAACTGTTTTTT
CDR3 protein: CASSAPGEKLFF

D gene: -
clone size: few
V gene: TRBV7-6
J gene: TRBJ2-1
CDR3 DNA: TGTGCCAGCAGCTCCTTCGGTAGAGAGCAGTTCTTC
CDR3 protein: CASSSFGREQFF

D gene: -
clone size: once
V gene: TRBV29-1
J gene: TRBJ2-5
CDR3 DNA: TGCAGCGTCCTAGGTGGGGGACAAGAGACCCAGTACTTC
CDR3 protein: CSVLGGGQETQYF

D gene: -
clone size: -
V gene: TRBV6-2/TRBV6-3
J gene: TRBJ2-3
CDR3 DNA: TGTGCCAGCAGTTCTACACATACGCAGTATTTT
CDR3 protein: CASSSTHTQYF

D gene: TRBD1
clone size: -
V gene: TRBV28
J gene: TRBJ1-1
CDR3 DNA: TGTGCCAGCAGCCCCGCGGGGAAATGGACAGGGAAGGCTAAAGCTTTCTTT
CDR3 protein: CASSPAGKWTGKAKAFF

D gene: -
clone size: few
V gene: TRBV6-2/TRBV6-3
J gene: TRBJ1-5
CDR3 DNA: TGTGCCATCCAAAAGGGGAATCAGCCCCAGCATTTT
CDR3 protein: CAIQKGNQPQHF

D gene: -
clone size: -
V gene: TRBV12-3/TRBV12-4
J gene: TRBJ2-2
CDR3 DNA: TGTGCCAGCAGTTTCTGGGGGAGCACCGGGGAGCTGTTTTTT
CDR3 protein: CASSFWGSTGELFF

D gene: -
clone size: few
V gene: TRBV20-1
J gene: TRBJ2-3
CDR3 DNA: TGCAGTGCTAGTTTAGGGGGTAATACGCAGTATTTT
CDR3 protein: CSASLGGNTQYF

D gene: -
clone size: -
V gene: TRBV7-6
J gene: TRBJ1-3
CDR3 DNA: TGTGCCAGCAGTTCACGGGGCTCTGGAAACACCATATATTTT
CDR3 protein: CASSSRGSGNTIYF

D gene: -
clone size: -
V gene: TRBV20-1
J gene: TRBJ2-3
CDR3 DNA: TGCAGTGCTAGATGGGGCACAGATACGCAGTATTTT
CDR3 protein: CSARWGTDTQYF

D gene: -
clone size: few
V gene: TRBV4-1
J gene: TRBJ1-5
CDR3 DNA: TGCGCCAGCAGCCAAGTAAGGGGAAGCAATCAGCCCCAGCATTTT
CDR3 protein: CASSQVRGSNQPQHF

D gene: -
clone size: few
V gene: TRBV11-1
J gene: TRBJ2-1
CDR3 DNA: TGTGCCAGCAGCTTAGCGGGCAGGGGCGCGTTCTTC
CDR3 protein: CASSLAGRGAFF